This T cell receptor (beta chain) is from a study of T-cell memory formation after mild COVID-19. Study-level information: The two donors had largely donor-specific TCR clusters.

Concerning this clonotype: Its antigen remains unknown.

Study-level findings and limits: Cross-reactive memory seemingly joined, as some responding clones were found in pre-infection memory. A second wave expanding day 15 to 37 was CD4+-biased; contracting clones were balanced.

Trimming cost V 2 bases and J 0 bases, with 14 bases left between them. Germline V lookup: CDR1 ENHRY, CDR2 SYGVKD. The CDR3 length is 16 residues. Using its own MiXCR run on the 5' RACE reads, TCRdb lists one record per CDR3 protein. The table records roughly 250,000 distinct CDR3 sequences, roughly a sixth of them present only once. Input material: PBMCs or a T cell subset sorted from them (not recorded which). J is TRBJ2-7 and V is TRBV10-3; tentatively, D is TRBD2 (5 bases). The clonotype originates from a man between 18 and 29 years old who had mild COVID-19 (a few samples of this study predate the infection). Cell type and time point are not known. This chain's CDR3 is CAISEITADSSYEQYF. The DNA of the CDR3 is TGTGCCATCAGTGAGATTACAGCGGATAGCTCCTACGAGCAGTACTTC.